Presented here are 3 T cell receptor beta chains from one specimen sequenced in a study of shared clonotypes between healthy human individuals. Naive CD8 cells, CD45RO-negative and positively selected for CCR7, excluded terminally differentiated effector memory CD45RA+ cells. TCRdb's copy holds only in-frame clones and misses some; the assay was immunoSEQ multiplex PCR. The sample has roughly 1,800,000 clones; 85% to 95% are singletons. Material for sequencing was naive CD8+ T cells sorted from blood. The receptors were gathered from a man between 18 and 35 years old in good health.

This clone has more than one count but fewer than ten. The V gene is TRBV29-1, the J gene TRBJ1-1; D gene uncertain. Trimming shortened V by 1 base and J by 2 bases, and 14 bases separated the two germline ends. The CDR3 consists of 15 residues. Germline values: CDR1 SQVTM, CDR2 ANQGSEA. The CDR3 is CSVEVWYGLNTEAFF. For the CDR3, the DNA is TGCAGCGTTGAAGTTTGGTACGGGCTAAACACTGAAGCTTTCTTT.

J is TRBJ1-5 and V is TRBV4-1; D gene ambiguous. V lost 6 bases and J lost 0, with 6 bases in between. Germline V gives CDR1 MGHRA, CDR2 YSYEKL. This CDR3 is built from 13 residues. The DNA for the CDR3 is TGCGCCAGCAGTAGCCATAGCAATCAGCCCCAGCATTTT. It codes for CASSSHSNQPQHF.

The V call is TRBV7-9, the J call TRBJ2-3; tentative D call: TRBD2 (6 bases). Trimming shortened V by 7 bases and J by 0 bases, and 11 bases separated the two germline ends. CDR3 length: 14 amino acids. Germline CDR1 and CDR2: SEHNR and FQNEAQ (reference sequence). The chain's CDR3 is CASNRLDSTDTQYF. CDR3 DNA: TGTGCCAGCAACAGACTAGATAGCACAGATACGCAGTATTTT.